Listed here is a single T cell receptor (beta chain). Its target antigen remains unknown. The input lacks base qualities; no much larger clone sits a single base away. The data belong to a study of blood T cell repertoires in COVID-19 (dated by TCRdb to 2018 to 2020). A note on the overall study: The collaborator samples originated in the United States, Italy and Spain and spanned the acute and convalescent phases of COVID-19. The repertoires were made available in a free public database intended to serve as a resource for research on the immune response to SARS-CoV-2. The sample metadata nearly always contained a de-identified subject ID, COVID-19 status, age in years and sex. The prospective study material was composed of cDNA or gDNA derived from T cells, B-cell-depleted T cells, or PBMCs. Where available, HLA class I and class II types were taken from metadata supplied by the sample provider and were not determined by assay-based typing. Deeply sampled blood TCRbeta repertoires from subjects exposed to, actively infected with, or recovered from COVID-19 were included in the dataset. Samples came from the ongoing ImmuneRACE study (first 160 participants) plus 1,254 subjects from 6 global collaborators. The paper as a whole reports these results and caveats: The quantity of clinical and demographic metadata differed by source and by participant and was supplied without curation.

Whole blood was collected in K2EDTA tubes by collaborating institutions according to the institutions' own protocols. For TCRbeta analysis, collaborators shipped samples as frozen whole blood, isolated PBMCs, or DNA extracted from either of those sample types. The immunoSEQ Assay, a bias-controlled multiplex PCR, was used to amplify TCRbeta CDR3 regions from genomic DNA. In the original analysis: Nucleated cell counts per sample were estimated from amplification of reference gene primers within the assay. To quantify the absolute abundance of each unique TCRbeta CDR3 rearrangement, sequence reads were collapsed and filtered. Productive Simpson clonality was computed per sample as the square root of Simpson's diversity index over productive rearrangements. As stored in TCRdb, this immuneACCESS dataset retains in-frame rearrangements with V and J assigned. A fraction of the clones does not appear; measured against another copy, unresolved V genes explain less than half of the discrepancy, and the remainder lacks a known reason. V and J calls and clone size are copied from that table; D and trimming were computed from the DNA. For this sample the table gives 13,000 to 15,000 clones, of which about 86% were detected only once. Roughly a sixth of the sample is in the top ten clones.

Sequences SEHNR (CDR1) and FQNEAQ (CDR2) are obtained from the germline V gene (reference sequence). The CDR3 has 14 amino acids, counting the end cysteine and phenylalanine. The retained sequence is limited to the CDR3, 42 bases, with the frame set at the first base. V is trimmed back by 4 bases and J by 6 bases, and the junction contains 2 bases that no gene match accounts for. The rearrangement joined TRBV7-9 to TRBJ1-6; 8 bases in between match TRBD1. Specimen: peripheral blood. This TCR was sampled from a human donor in a cohort sampled during active COVID-19. The CDR3 sequence is CASSWTGTNSPLHF. Read as DNA, the sequence is TGTGCCAGCAGCTGGACAGGGACTAATTCACCCCTCCACTTT.